The 6 T cell receptor beta chains below come from one sample, sequenced in a study of T cell responses to AZD1222 COVID-19 vaccine. Repertoires were generated with immunoSEQ multiplex PCR, while TCRdb's copy carries only in-frame clones and drops some. The sample contains about 180,000 clones, 85% to 90% of which appear only once. The starting material was peripheral blood, obtained 28 days after the second dose of the MenACWY control vaccine. Every receptor here comes from an adult who received the MenACWY meningococcal vaccine as a control.

The DNA for the CDR3 is TGTGCCAGCAGTCAGATGAGCGGGAGCGGGGAGCTGTTTTTT. This translates into CASSQMSGSGELFF. This sequence joins TRBV3-1 (or the pseudogene TRBV3-2) and TRBJ2-2, with 8 nucleotides matching TRBD2. The CDR3 runs 14 residues. V was pared by 6 bases and J by 7 bases, with 7 bases of the junction left unmatched. Looked up from germline, CDR1 is LGHDT and CDR2 is YNNKEL (reference sequence).

The genes are TRBV9 and TRBJ1-2; 7 bases agree with TRBD1. The CDR3 loop spans 14 amino acids. The V and J ends lost 8 bases and 6 bases, in that order; junction bases with no gene match: 13. Germline V CDR1 and CDR2: SGDLS, YYNGEE. In DNA, the CDR3 is TGTGCCAGGAAGGGGGCCCCATCCCCCAATGGCTACACCTTC. Translating it yields CARKGAPSPNGYTF.

The V call is TRBV24-1, the J call TRBJ2-1; tentatively, D is TRBD1 (6 bases). The CDR3 is 15 amino acids. The germline V gene encodes CDR1 KGHDR and CDR2 SFDVKD. Trimming shortened V by 0 bases and J by 5 bases, and 10 bases separated the two germline ends. The CDR3 spells CATSDLGTGNNEQFF. For the CDR3, the DNA is TGTGCCACCAGTGATTTGGGAACAGGGAACAATGAGCAGTTCTTC.

The genes are TRBV5-1 and TRBJ2-7; 10 bases line up with TRBD2. The CDR3 runs to 14 residues. J was trimmed by 2 bases and V by 4 bases; bases with no gene match: 3. Germline-derived CDR1 and CDR2 are SGHRS and YFSETQ. CDR3 nucleotides: TGCGCCAGCAGCCTGAGCGGGAGGGCCTACGAGCAGTACTTC. Translating it yields CASSLSGRAYEQYF.

CDR3 region: CASAMEPGNTIYF. CDR3 sequence (DNA): TGTGCCAGCGCTATGGAGCCCGGAAACACCATATATTTT. The chain recombines TRBV6-5 with TRBJ1-3; D unclear. The V gene lost 8 bases and the J gene lost 4 bases, with 12 bases spanning the gap. This CDR3 spans 13 amino acids. Germline loops: CDR1 MNHEY, CDR2 SVGAGI.

This clone was found a few times. The chain links TRBV5-5 to TRBJ2-7; a possible D gene is TRBD2 (7 bases). The CDR3 totals 16 residues. The V end lost 3 bases, the J end lost 5 bases, and 21 bases lay between the germline ends. Germline CDR1 and CDR2: SGHKS and YYEKEE (reference sequence). This chain's CDR3 is CASSSGRGAKGHEQYF. CDR3 coding DNA: TGTGCCAGCAGCTCGGGCCGGGGGGCCAAGGGCCACGAGCAGTACTTC.